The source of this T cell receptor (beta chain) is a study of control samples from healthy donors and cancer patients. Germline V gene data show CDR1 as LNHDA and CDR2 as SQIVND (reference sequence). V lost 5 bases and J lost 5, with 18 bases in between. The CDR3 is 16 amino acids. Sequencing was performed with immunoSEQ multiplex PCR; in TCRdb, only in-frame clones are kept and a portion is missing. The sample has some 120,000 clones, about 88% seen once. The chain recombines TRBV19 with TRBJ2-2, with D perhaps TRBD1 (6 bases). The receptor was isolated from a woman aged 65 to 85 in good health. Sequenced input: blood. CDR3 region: CASSPRGRGSTGELFF. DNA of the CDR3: TGTGCCAGTAGTCCAAGGGGCAGGGGTAGTACCGGGGAGCTGTTTTTT.